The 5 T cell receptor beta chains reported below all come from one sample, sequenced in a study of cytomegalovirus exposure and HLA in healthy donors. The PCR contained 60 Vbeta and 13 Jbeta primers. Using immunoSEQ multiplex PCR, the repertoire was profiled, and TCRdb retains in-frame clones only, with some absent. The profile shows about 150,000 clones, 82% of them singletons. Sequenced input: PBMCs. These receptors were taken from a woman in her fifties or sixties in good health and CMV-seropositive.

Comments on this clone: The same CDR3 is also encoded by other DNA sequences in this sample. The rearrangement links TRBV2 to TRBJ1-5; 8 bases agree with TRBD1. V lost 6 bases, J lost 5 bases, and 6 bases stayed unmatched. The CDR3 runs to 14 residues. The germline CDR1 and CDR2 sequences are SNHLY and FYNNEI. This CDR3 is CASSVGQGDQPQHF. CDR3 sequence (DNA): TGTGCCAGCAGCGTCGGACAGGGCGATCAGCCCCAGCATTTT.

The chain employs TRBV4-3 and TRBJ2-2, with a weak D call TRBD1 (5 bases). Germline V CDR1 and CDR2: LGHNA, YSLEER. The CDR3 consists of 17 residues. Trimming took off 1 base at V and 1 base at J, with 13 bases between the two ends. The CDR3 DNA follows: TGCGCCAGCAGCCAAGTCCCAGGGAAGGGGAACACCGGGGAGCTGTTTTTT. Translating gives CASSQVPGKGNTGELFF.

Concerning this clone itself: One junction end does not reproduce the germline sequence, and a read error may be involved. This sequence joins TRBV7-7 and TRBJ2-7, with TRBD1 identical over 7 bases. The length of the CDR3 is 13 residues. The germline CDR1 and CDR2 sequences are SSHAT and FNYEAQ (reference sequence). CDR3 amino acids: CASSLVPGGEQYF. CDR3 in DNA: TGTGCTAGCAGCTTAGTTCCAGGGGGCGAGCAGTACTTC.

CDR3 sequence reads: CASSPPGQGRYEQYF. CDR3 nucleotide sequence: TGTGCCAGCAGCCCACCCGGACAGGGGAGGTACGAGCAGTACTTC. The gene calls are TRBV27 and TRBJ2-7, with 9 bases identical to TRBD1. Unmatched junction bases numbered 10, after V lost 6 bases and J lost 4 bases. The CDR3 consists of 15 residues. Germline V CDR1 and CDR2: MNHEY, SMNVEV (reference sequence).

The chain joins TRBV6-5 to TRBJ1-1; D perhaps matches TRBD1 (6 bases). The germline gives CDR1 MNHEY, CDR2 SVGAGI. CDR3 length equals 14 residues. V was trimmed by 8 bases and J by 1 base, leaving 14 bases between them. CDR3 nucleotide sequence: TGTGCCAGCCTGGTGAGGGGGAAGAACACTGAAGCTTTCTTT. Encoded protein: CASLVRGKNTEAFF.